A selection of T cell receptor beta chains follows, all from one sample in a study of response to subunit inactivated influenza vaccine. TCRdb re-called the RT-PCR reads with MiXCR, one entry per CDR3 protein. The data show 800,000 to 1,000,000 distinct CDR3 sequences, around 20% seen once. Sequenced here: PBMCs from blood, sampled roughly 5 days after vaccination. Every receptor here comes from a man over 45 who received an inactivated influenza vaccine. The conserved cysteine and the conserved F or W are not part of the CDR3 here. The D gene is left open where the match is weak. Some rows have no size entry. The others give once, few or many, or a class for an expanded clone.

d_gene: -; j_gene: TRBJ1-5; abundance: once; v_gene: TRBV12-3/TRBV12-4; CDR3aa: ASRTLGWGQPQH
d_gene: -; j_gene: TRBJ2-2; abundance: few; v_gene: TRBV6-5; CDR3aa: ASSYSGQFTGELF
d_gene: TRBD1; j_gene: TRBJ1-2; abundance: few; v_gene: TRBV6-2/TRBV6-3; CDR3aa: ASSSLRQGLFYGYT
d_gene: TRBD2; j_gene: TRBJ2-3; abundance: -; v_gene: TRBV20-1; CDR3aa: SARGTSGNTDTQY
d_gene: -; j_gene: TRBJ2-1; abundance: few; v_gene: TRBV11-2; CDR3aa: ASNSGLYSYNEQF
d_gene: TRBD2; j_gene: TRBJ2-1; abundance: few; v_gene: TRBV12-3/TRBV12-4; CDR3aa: ASSLTSGRLYNEQF
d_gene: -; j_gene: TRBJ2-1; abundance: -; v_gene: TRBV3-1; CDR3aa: ASCLTGSSDNEQF
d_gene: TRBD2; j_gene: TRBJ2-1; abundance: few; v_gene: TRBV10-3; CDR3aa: AIRGRSHNEQF
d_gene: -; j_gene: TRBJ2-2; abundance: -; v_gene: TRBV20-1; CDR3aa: SARDPGQGTANTGELF
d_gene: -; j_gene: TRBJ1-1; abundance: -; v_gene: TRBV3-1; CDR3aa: ASSSTFGAF
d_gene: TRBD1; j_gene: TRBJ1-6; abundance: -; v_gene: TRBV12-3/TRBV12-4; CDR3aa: ASSLEGRGSSPLH
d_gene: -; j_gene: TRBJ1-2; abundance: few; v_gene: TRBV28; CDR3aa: ASSFAGRVDGYT
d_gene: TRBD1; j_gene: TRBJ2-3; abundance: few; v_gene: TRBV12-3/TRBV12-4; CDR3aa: ASRYNVQGLGTDTQY
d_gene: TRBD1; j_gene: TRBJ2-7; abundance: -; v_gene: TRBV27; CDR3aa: ASSSPRTGFAYEQY
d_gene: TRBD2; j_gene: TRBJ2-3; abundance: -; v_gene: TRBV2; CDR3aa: ASSESGVAGDTQY
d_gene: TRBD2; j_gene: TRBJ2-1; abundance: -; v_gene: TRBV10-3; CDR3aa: AISDADSGSGSYNEQF
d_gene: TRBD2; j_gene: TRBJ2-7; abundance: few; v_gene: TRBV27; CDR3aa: ASSFRRAGVMFYEQY
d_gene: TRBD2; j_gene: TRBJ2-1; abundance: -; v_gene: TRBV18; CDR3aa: ASAGLADNEQF
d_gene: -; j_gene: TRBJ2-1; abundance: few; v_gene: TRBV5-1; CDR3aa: ASSLFLRGHNEQF
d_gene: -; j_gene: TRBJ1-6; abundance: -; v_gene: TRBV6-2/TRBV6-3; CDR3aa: ASRPPQWKDSPLH
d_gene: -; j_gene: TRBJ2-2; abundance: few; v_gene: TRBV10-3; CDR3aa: AISEVAFNTGELF
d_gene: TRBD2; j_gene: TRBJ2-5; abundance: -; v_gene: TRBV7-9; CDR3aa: ASSIKAGVEETQY
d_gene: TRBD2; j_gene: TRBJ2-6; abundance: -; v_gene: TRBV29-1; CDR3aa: SVRGGYGANVLT
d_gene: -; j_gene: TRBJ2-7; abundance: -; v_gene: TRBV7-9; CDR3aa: ASSSTGGRLEQY
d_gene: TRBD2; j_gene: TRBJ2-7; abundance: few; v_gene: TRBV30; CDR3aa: AWSVRLAGVSEQY
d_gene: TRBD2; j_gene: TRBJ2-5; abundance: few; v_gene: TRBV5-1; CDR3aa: ASSSGVSGGRSETQY
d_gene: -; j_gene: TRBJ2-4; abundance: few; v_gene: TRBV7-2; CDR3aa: ASSSTRQLLAKNIQY
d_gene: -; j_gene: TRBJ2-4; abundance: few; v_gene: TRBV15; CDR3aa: ATSPQVAKNIQY
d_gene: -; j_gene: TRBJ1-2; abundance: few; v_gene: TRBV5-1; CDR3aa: ASSTPGGVDYGYT
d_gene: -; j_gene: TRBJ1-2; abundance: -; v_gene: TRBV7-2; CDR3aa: ASSLVGGTLNYGYT
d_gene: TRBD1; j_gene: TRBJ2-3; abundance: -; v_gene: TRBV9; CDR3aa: ASSRQGAPDTQY
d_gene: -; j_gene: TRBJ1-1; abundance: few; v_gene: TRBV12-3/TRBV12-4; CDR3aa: ASSLQPTLNTEAF
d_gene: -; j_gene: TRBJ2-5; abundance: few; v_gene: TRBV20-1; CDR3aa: SAWHQNSRYQETQY
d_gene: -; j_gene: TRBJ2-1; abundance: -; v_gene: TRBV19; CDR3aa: ASSAWDEQF
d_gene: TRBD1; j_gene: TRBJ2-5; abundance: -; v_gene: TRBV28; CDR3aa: ASSFIPSDIGQGQTQY
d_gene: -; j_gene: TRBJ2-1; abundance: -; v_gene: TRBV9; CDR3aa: ASSVEQSHNEQF
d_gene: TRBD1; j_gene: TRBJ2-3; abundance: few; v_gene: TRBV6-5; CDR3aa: ASSYTQGSDTQY
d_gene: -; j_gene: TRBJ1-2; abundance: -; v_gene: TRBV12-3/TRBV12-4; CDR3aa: ASSWRGSGGYT
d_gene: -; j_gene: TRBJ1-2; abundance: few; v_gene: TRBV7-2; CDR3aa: ASSLERFNYGYT
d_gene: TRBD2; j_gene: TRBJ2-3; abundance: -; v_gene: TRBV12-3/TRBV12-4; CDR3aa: ASSLGGGYTDTQY
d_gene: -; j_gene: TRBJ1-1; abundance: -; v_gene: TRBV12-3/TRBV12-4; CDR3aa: ASSNRFEAF
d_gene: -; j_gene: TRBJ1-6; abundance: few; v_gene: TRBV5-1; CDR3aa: ASSINPGRSSSYNSPLH
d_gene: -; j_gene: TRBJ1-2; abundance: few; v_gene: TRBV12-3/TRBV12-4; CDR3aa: ASSFSGVGYT
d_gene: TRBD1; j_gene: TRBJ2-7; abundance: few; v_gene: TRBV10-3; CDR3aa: AISEPGQGVSYEQY
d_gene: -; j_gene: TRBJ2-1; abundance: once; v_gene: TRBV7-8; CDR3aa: ASSFVADEQF
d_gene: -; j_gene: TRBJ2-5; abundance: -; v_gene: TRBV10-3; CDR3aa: AISEDRVGPQY
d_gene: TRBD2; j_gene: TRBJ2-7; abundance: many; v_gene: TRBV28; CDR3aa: ASELAGYEQY
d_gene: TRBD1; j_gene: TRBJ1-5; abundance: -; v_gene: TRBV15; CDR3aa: ATSRDRGLYQPQH